This entry describes one TCR beta chain. As yet, its antigen is unknown. This record comes from a study of shared clonotypes between healthy human individuals. The overall study: The study drew on two women and three men aged 18 to 49 as donors.

V was pared by 2 bases and J by 0 bases, with 10 bases of the junction left unmatched. Germline V CDR1 and CDR2: GTSNPN, SVGIG (reference sequence). This CDR3 contains 16 residues. General study points: Naive subsets generally exceeded memory subsets in estimated richness.

As originally analysed: ImmunoSEQ output held junction-only sequences without quality scores, so filtering differed. This table comes from immunoSEQ multiplex PCR, and its TCRdb copy is limited to in-frame clones, with some not included. The V and J calls and clone size come from that table; D and trimming were worked out from the DNA. This sample yields over 2 million clones, of which 85% to 95% are seen a single time; 0.13% belongs to the top ten. The sequence derives from a man between 18 and 29 years old in good health. This chain joins TRBV30 and TRBJ2-7, with 7 bases fitting TRBD1. The sequenced sample consisted of naive CD4+ T cells sorted from blood. Subset in this sample: CD45RA+ positively selected. CDR3 in DNA: TGTGCCTGGAGTCGCCTCGGACAGGCGAGCTCCTACGAGCAGTACTTC. Protein sequence: CAWSRLGQASSYEQYF.